This T cell receptor (beta chain) was captured by sequencing in a study of CD8+CD57+ T cells in acquired aplastic anemia. Study as a whole: Sorted CD4+ and CD8+ cells gave an average of around 3 ug of DNA.

Study-level results: Between patients and controls, CD8+ Simpson's diversity did not vary significantly. Patients and controls shared some 30 CD8+ CDR3 sequences, highly expressed in patients.

CDR3 and TCR beta VDJ profiling relied on genomic DNA as the template. Using its own MiXCR run on the reads, TCRdb lists one record per CDR3 protein. The sample includes 250,000 to 300,000 distinct CDR3 sequences, approximately 56% of them seen just once. Turning to this clonotype: Antigen unknown.

Germline CDR1 is MGHDK and CDR2 is SYGVNS. V shed 6 bases, J shed 4 bases, and the junction held 7 bases outside the gene matches. This CDR3 is built from 16 residues. The clonotype was recovered from a human donor with severe aplastic anemia or a healthy control (not recorded which). The source material was sorted CD4+, CD8+, or CD8+CD57+ T cells (not recorded which) from PBMCs. The V and J genes are TRBV25-1 and TRBJ2-2; TRBD2 aligns across 11 bases. CDR3 nucleotides: TGTGCCAGCAGGGTAGCGGGGGGGCCGGGCACCGGGGAGCTGTTTTTT. It encodes CASRVAGGPGTGELFF.